This T cell receptor (beta chain) originates from a study of T cells in Graves' hyperthyroidism and ophthalmopathy. A NOSPECS grade of at least 4, a Clinical Activity Score of at least 3 and duration under 3 months were recorded in ophthalmopathy patients. This clonotype was counted ten times or more. Antigen specificity is unknown. CDR1 KGHSH and CDR2 LQKENI come from the germline V gene. The CDR3 length is 15 residues. Trimming stripped 2 bases from V and 7 bases from J, with 14 bases between. Amplification of TCR beta CDR3 regions used RNA as the template. Initially, a first-round RT-PCR of the TCR CDR3 employed the HTBI primer set. TCRdb re-called the multiplex PCR reads through MiXCR, storing one row per CDR3 protein. This sample has fewer than 450,000 distinct CDR3 sequences; roughly an eighth occur once, and the top ten carry 28%. Findings of the study overall: A model of 13 V-J pairs discriminated ophthalmopathy from stable hyperthyroidism. Model-based prediction identified ophthalmopathy a median about 7 months prior to its onset.

This sequence joins TRBV18 and TRBJ1-4; no reliable D call. Sequences were obtained from blood. The receptor's source is a man aged 50-60 years with Graves' ophthalmopathy. CDR3 in DNA: TGTGCCAGCTCACCAGGAGGGCAGACTCGTGAAAAACTGTTTTTT. It specifies CASSPGGQTREKLFF.